This is a list of T cell receptor beta chains from one sample in a study of control samples from healthy donors and cancer patients. Profiling relied on immunoSEQ multiplex PCR, and the TCRdb table lists in-frame clones only, not all of them. The data contain about 410,000 clones, 90% of them singletons. Sequencing was done on a sample of PBMCs. The receptors here all came from a middle-aged man with head and neck cancer. The CDR3 runs from the conserved cysteine through the conserved F or W. Fields, in order: J gene, clone size, D gene, V gene, CDR3 protein, CDR3 DNA. The D gene is left open where the match is weak. Rows may omit the clone size; those that give it use once, few, many or a size class.

J: TRBJ2-7
size: -
D: -
V: TRBV10-1
CDR3: CASSDSAFGEQYF
DNA: TGCGCCAGCAGTGATTCGGCTTTCGGGGAGCAGTACTTC

J: TRBJ1-5
size: -
D: TRBD1
V: TRBV7-9
CDR3: CASSDRGEQPQHF
DNA: TGTGCCAGCAGCGACAGGGGTGAACAGCCCCAGCATTTT

J: TRBJ2-1
size: -
D: -
V: TRBV24-1
CDR3: CATSLSPGQGGINEQFF
DNA: TGTGCCACCAGTCTCAGCCCAGGACAGGGAGGGATCAATGAGCAGTTCTTC

J: TRBJ2-1
size: -
D: -
V: TRBV15
CDR3: CATSRGGPGNEQFF
DNA: TGTGCCACCAGCAGAGGAGGGCCGGGAAATGAGCAGTTCTTC

J: TRBJ2-2
size: -
D: -
V: TRBV18
CDR3: CASSSDGTGELFF
DNA: TGTGCCAGCTCATCGGACGGCACCGGGGAGCTGTTTTTT

J: TRBJ2-7
size: -
D: TRBD1
V: TRBV5-1
CDR3: CASSSRDSRHEQYF
DNA: TGCGCCAGCAGCTCCCGGGACAGCCGCCACGAGCAGTACTTC

J: TRBJ1-2
size: -
D: TRBD1
V: TRBV16
CDR3: CASSHSLGTGGGYGYTF
DNA: TGTGCCAGCAGCCATTCCCTTGGGACAGGTGGGGGCTATGGCTACACCTTC

J: TRBJ1-5
size: -
D: -
V: TRBV6-6
CDR3: CASSYYGTSSNQPQHF
DNA: TGTGCCAGCAGTTACTATGGGACTTCTAGCAATCAGCCCCAGCATTTT

J: TRBJ1-1
size: -
D: TRBD1
V: TRBV19
CDR3: CASMTGEQTEAFF
DNA: TGTGCCAGTATGACAGGGGAGCAGACTGAAGCTTTCTTT

J: TRBJ2-7
size: -
D: -
V: TRBV6-5
CDR3: CASRLGGVSYEQYF
DNA: TGTGCCAGCCGTCTTGGGGGCGTCTCCTACGAGCAGTACTTC

J: TRBJ2-7
size: -
D: -
V: TRBV20-1
CDR3: CSASQQHYEQYF
DNA: TGCAGTGCTAGTCAGCAGCACTACGAGCAGTACTTC

J: TRBJ2-3
size: -
D: -
V: TRBV6-5
CDR3: CASSRIGVGASYF
DNA: TGTGCCAGCAGTCGAATTGGGGTTGGAGCATCGTATTTT

J: TRBJ1-6
size: -
D: -
V: TRBV5-1
CDR3: CASNRDGGRDSPLHF
DNA: TGCGCCAGCAACAGGGACGGTGGAAGGGATTCACCCCTCCACTTT

J: TRBJ2-7
size: -
D: -
V: TRBV6-5
CDR3: CASSYSPGATYEQYF
DNA: TGTGCCAGCAGTTACTCGCCGGGGGCTACCTACGAGCAGTACTTC

J: TRBJ2-2
size: few
D: TRBD1
V: TRBV9
CDR3: CASSVVQGATGELFF
DNA: TGTGCCAGCAGCGTAGTCCAGGGGGCGACCGGGGAGCTGTTTTTT

J: TRBJ1-1
size: -
D: -
V: TRBV19
CDR3: CASSTQGRTEAFF
DNA: TGTGCCAGTAGTACCCAGGGCCGGACTGAAGCTTTCTTT

J: TRBJ1-5
size: -
D: -
V: TRBV19
CDR3: CASSIGEAKGNQPQHF
DNA: TGTGCCAGTAGTATAGGTGAGGCGAAAGGAAATCAGCCCCAGCATTTT

J: TRBJ1-2
size: -
D: TRBD1
V: TRBV2
CDR3: CASSGGDRGDYGYTF
DNA: TGTGCCAGCAGTGGGGGAGACAGGGGGGACTATGGCTACACCTTC

J: TRBJ1-6
size: -
D: -
V: TRBV5-1
CDR3: CASSPTPAGAYYNSPLHF
DNA: TGCGCCAGCAGCCCCACCCCGGCGGGGGCTTACTATAATTCACCCCTCCACTTT

J: TRBJ1-5
size: once
D: -
V: TRBV9
CDR3: CASSCAPQHF
DNA: TGTGCCAGCAGCTGTGCGCCCCAGCATTTT

J: TRBJ2-7
size: -
D: -
V: TRBV18
CDR3: CASSPSSVEQYF
DNA: TGTGCCAGCTCACCTAGTAGTGTCGAGCAGTACTTC

J: TRBJ1-1
size: once
D: -
V: TRBV19
CDR3: CASSSGDWFVAFF
DNA: TGTGCCAGTAGCTCGGGGGACTGGTTCGTGGCTTTCTTT

J: TRBJ2-6
size: once
D: -
V: TRBV10-3
CDR3: CAISREDSSFSSGANVLTF
DNA: TGTGCCATCAGCCGAGAGGATTCTTCATTTAGCTCTGGGGCCAACGTCCTGACTTTC

J: TRBJ2-7
size: -
D: -
V: TRBV7-8
CDR3: CASSLARRTPDNYEQYF
DNA: TGTGCCAGCAGCTTAGCGCGTAGGACGCCGGATAACTACGAGCAGTACTTC

J: TRBJ1-6
size: -
D: -
V: TRBV6-5
CDR3: CASSARTGGNSPLHF
DNA: TGTGCCAGTTCCGCCCGAACAGGAGGGAATTCACCCCTCCACTTT

J: TRBJ2-1
size: once
D: -
V: TRBV30
CDR3: CAWSTGDYNEQFF
DNA: TGTGCCTGGAGCACGGGGGACTACAATGAGCAGTTCTTC

J: TRBJ1-5
size: -
D: -
V: TRBV6-6
CDR3: CASSYQTASNQPQHF
DNA: TGTGCCAGCAGTTACCAGACCGCTAGCAATCAGCCCCAGCATTTT

J: TRBJ2-1
size: -
D: TRBD2
V: TRBV28
CDR3: CASSFNKRGRQSYNEQFF
DNA: TGTGCCAGCAGTTTTAACAAGCGGGGGAGACAATCCTACAATGAGCAGTTCTTC

J: TRBJ1-2
size: -
D: -
V: TRBV19
CDR3: CASSIPGRGYGYTF
DNA: TGTGCCAGTAGTATACCGGGGCGAGGATATGGCTACACCTTC

J: TRBJ2-1
size: -
D: -
V: TRBV28
CDR3: CASSLRGLYYNEQFF
DNA: TGTGCCAGCAGTTTACGGGGTCTTTACTACAATGAGCAGTTCTTC

J: TRBJ2-2
size: -
D: TRBD2
V: TRBV4-3
CDR3: CASSQRLAGGPWTGELFF
DNA: TGCGCCAGCAGCCAAAGACTAGCGGGGGGGCCGTGGACCGGGGAGCTGTTTTTT

J: TRBJ2-7
size: -
D: -
V: TRBV21-1
CDR3: CASSKTGSYEQYF
DNA: TGTGCCAGCAGCAAAACAGGCAGCTACGAGCAGTACTTC

J: TRBJ2-2
size: -
D: -
V: TRBV9
CDR3: CASSVKGAGELFF
DNA: TGTGCCAGCAGCGTTAAGGGCGCCGGGGAGCTGTTTTTT

J: TRBJ2-1
size: once
D: TRBD2
V: TRBV6-5
CDR3: CASTLGVRGVNEQFF
DNA: TGTGCCAGCACCCTCGGGGTGCGGGGGGTCAATGAGCAGTTCTTC

J: TRBJ2-3
size: -
D: TRBD2
V: TRBV19
CDR3: CASSASGGAITDTQYF
DNA: TGTGCCAGTAGTGCCAGCGGGGGAGCCATCACAGATACGCAGTATTTT

J: TRBJ2-1
size: -
D: -
V: TRBV19
CDR3: CASSIRWGNEQFF
DNA: TGTGCCAGTAGTATAAGGTGGGGAAATGAGCAGTTCTTC

J: TRBJ1-5
size: -
D: TRBD1
V: TRBV19
CDR3: CASSPRPTGDYQPQHF
DNA: TGTGCCAGTAGTCCCCGACCGACAGGGGACTATCAGCCCCAGCATTTT

J: TRBJ2-3
size: once
D: TRBD2
V: TRBV13
CDR3: CASSTGTSGGVRADTQYF
DNA: TGTGCCAGCAGCACCGGGACTAGCGGGGGGGTTAGGGCAGATACGCAGTATTTT

J: TRBJ1-5
size: -
D: -
V: TRBV19
CDR3: CASRPSNQPQHF
DNA: TGTGCCAGCCGTCCTTCCAATCAGCCCCAGCATTTT

J: TRBJ2-7
size: -
D: -
V: TRBV6-1
CDR3: CASSELEEQYF
DNA: TGTGCCAGCAGTGAATTAGAAGAGCAGTACTTC

J: TRBJ2-2
size: once
D: TRBD1
V: TRBV5-1
CDR3: CASSSGGQGFLTAGELFF
DNA: TGCGCCAGCAGCTCGGGTGGACAGGGATTTTTGACGGCCGGGGAGCTGTTTTTT